These 5 T cell receptor beta chains were all obtained from the same sample, sequenced in a study of early T cells in non-severe SARS-CoV-2 infection. Via MiXCR, TCRdb re-called the 5' RACE reads, giving one row per CDR3 protein. The top ten hold roughly 4.3% of the sample, which has about 56,000 distinct CDR3 sequences, more than 13% seen once. The sample was whole blood, taken at baseline. Every receptor here comes from an adult who was a healthcare worker with PCR-confirmed SARS-CoV-2 infection or an uninfected control (not recorded which).

This clonotype was found many times. This chain joins TRBV27 and TRBJ2-6; TRBD1 matches at 11 bases. The CDR3 covers 20 residues. In germline, CDR1 is MNHEY, CDR2 SMNVEV (reference sequence). Trimming took 5 bases from V and 3 from J; bases not matched to a gene: 15. CDR3 residues: CASSPAARGQGAGGANVLTF. The CDR3 DNA reads TGTGCCAGCAGTCCCGCCGCGCGTGGACAGGGGGCCGGTGGGGCCAACGTCCTGACTTTC.

The gene calls are TRBV7-9 and TRBJ2-7; 7 bases align to TRBD2. Germline V gene lookup returns CDR1 SEHNR and CDR2 FQNEAQ (reference sequence). V was pared by 3 bases and J by 1 base, with 3 bases of the junction left unmatched. The CDR3 runs 14 residues. CDR3 protein: CASSFTSDSYEQYF. The CDR3 nucleotides read TGTGCCAGCAGCTTCACTAGCGATTCCTACGAGCAGTACTTC.

This chain joins TRBV12-3 or TRBV12-4 and TRBJ1-5; D gene uncertain. This CDR3 has 13 amino acids. V lost 2 bases and J 0 bases, leaving 2 bases between the germline ends. The CDR3 sequence: CASSLSSNQPQHF. The CDR3 DNA reads TGTGCCAGCAGTTTAAGTAGCAATCAGCCCCAGCATTTT.

This clonotype was counted at least ten times. The V call is TRBV28, the J call TRBJ2-4; tentatively, D is TRBD2 (7 bases). CDR3 length equals 16 residues. CDR1 is MDHEN, CDR2 SYDVKM, per germline. Deletions cut 5 bases from V and 3 bases from J, with 17 bases between. DNA of the CDR3: TGTGCCAGCAGTACAAACAGGGAGGGGGACAAAAACATTCAGTACTTC. This encodes CASSTNREGDKNIQYF.

This sequence joins TRBV28 and TRBJ2-1; 8 nucleotides match TRBD2. Trimming removed 2 bases from V and 9 bases from J; junction bases left unmatched: 3. CDR3 length: 13 amino acids. Germline V gene lookup returns CDR1 MDHEN and CDR2 SYDVKM. CDR3 sequence (DNA): TGTGCCAGCAGTTTACTAGCGGGCTTTGAGCAGTTCTTC. Translating it yields CASSLLAGFEQFF.